The rows below give T cell receptor beta chains drawn from one sample of a study of human T cells and chemical hapten exposure. Via MiXCR, TCRdb re-called the RACE reads, giving one row per CDR3 protein. The sample consists of tens of thousands of distinct CDR3 sequences, over 10% of them appearing once. The sample in question was whole blood, obtained in connection with sensitization to the hapten diphenylcyclopropenone (DPC). The receptors originated from a woman aged 45-65 years with alopecia areata. Some clones in this sample may be carry-over from other donors' samples. Each CDR3 is given with its conserved first and last residue. Each record gives: V gene, J gene, D gene, CDR3 length, clone size, CDR3 protein, CDR3 DNA. The D gene is left open where the match is weak. Clone size, where shown, is once, few, many, or a class for clones that have expanded.

v_gene: TRBV5-5; j_gene: TRBJ1-1; d_gene: TRBD1; len: 14; abundance: few; CDR3aa: CASSPIQGGTEAFF; CDR3nt: TGTGCCAGCAGCCCCATCCAGGGGGGGACTGAAGCTTTCTTT
v_gene: TRBV9; j_gene: TRBJ1-2; d_gene: .; len: 13; abundance: .; CDR3aa: CASSGDSILGYTF; CDR3nt: TGTGCCAGCAGCGGCGACAGCATCCTTGGCTACACCTTC
v_gene: TRBV29-1; j_gene: TRBJ1-2; d_gene: .; len: 11; abundance: many; CDR3aa: CSVMGRDGYTF; CDR3nt: TGCAGCGTTATGGGTCGGGATGGCTACACCTTC
v_gene: TRBV2; j_gene: TRBJ2-7; d_gene: .; len: 16; abundance: few; CDR3aa: CASSERRGTASIQQYF; CDR3nt: TGTGCCAGCAGTGAAAGGCGCGGGACGGCTTCTATCCAGCAGTACTTC
v_gene: TRBV3-1; j_gene: TRBJ2-7; d_gene: .; len: 17; abundance: .; CDR3aa: CASSFNRFRMHGREQYF; CDR3nt: TGTGCCAGCAGTTTCAATAGGTTCAGAATGCATGGTCGCGAGCAGTACTTC
v_gene: TRBV19; j_gene: TRBJ2-1; d_gene: .; len: 13; abundance: .; CDR3aa: CASSISYVNEQFF; CDR3nt: TGTGCCAGTAGTATTTCTTACGTAAATGAGCAGTTCTTC
v_gene: TRBV3-1; j_gene: TRBJ2-1; d_gene: TRBD2; len: 14; abundance: few; CDR3aa: CASSQPGTSGEQFF; CDR3nt: TGTGCCAGCAGCCAGCCGGGGACTAGTGGTGAGCAGTTCTTC
v_gene: TRBV2; j_gene: TRBJ1-2; d_gene: .; len: 13; abundance: many; CDR3aa: CASRAGSNYGYTF; CDR3nt: TGTGCCAGCAGGGCCGGGTCCAACTATGGCTACACCTTC
v_gene: TRBV29-1; j_gene: TRBJ2-6; d_gene: .; len: 15; abundance: many; CDR3aa: CSVGWRGSGANVLTF; CDR3nt: TGCAGCGTTGGGTGGCGGGGCTCTGGGGCCAACGTCCTGACTTTC
v_gene: TRBV19; j_gene: TRBJ2-5; d_gene: TRBD1; len: 14; abundance: .; CDR3aa: CASSKDRTQETQYF; CDR3nt: TGTGCCAGTAGTAAGGACAGGACACAAGAGACCCAGTACTTC
v_gene: TRBV12-3/TRBV12-4; j_gene: TRBJ2-3; d_gene: TRBD2; len: 13; abundance: .; CDR3aa: CASSPPLAGVWYF; CDR3nt: TGTGCCAGCAGCCCCCCACTAGCGGGAGTGTGGTATTTT
v_gene: TRBV5-1; j_gene: TRBJ1-1; d_gene: .; len: 14; abundance: .; CDR3aa: CASSLRLANTEAFF; CDR3nt: TGCGCCAGCAGCTTGCGGTTGGCGAACACTGAAGCTTTCTTT
v_gene: TRBV6-5; j_gene: TRBJ1-1; d_gene: .; len: 12; abundance: many; CDR3aa: CASKGVWTEAFF; CDR3nt: TGTGCCAGCAAGGGGGTCTGGACTGAAGCTTTCTTT
v_gene: TRBV7-2; j_gene: TRBJ1-1; d_gene: .; len: 15; abundance: few; CDR3aa: CASSLQGNLNTEAFF; CDR3nt: TGTGCCAGCAGCTTGCAGGGGAACTTGAACACTGAAGCTTTCTTT
v_gene: TRBV18; j_gene: TRBJ2-5; d_gene: TRBD1; len: 15; abundance: .; CDR3aa: CASSPPGQAKETQYF; CDR3nt: TGTGCCAGCTCCCCTCCCGGACAGGCTAAAGAGACCCAGTACTTC
v_gene: TRBV20-1; j_gene: TRBJ2-1; d_gene: TRBD2; len: 15; abundance: .; CDR3aa: CSAPIAGGPYNEQFF; CDR3nt: TGCAGTGCTCCTATAGCGGGAGGGCCCTACAATGAGCAGTTCTTC
v_gene: TRBV12-3/TRBV12-4; j_gene: TRBJ2-7; d_gene: .; len: 17; abundance: many; CDR3aa: CASSLGGLTRRADEQYF; CDR3nt: TGTGCCAGCAGTTTAGGGGGGCTGACCCGCCGGGCCGACGAGCAGTACTTC
v_gene: TRBV10-3; j_gene: TRBJ2-1; d_gene: TRBD1; len: 14; abundance: few; CDR3aa: CAISRQGPYNEQFF; CDR3nt: TGTGCCATCAGCCGACAGGGACCCTACAATGAGCAGTTCTTC
v_gene: TRBV19; j_gene: TRBJ1-3; d_gene: .; len: 15; abundance: .; CDR3aa: CASTLGRSSGNTIYF; CDR3nt: TGTGCCAGTACCCTTGGACGGTCCTCTGGAAACACCATATATTTT
v_gene: TRBV3-1; j_gene: TRBJ2-7; d_gene: .; len: 17; abundance: .; CDR3aa: CASSLNPRTGLWYEQYF; CDR3nt: TGTGCCAGCAGCCTAAACCCCCGGACTGGCCTGTGGTACGAGCAGTACTTC
v_gene: TRBV4-2; j_gene: TRBJ2-7; d_gene: .; len: 14; abundance: many; CDR3aa: CASSQEPRSYEQYF; CDR3nt: TGTGCCAGCAGCCAAGAACCTCGGTCCTACGAGCAGTACTTC
v_gene: TRBV7-6; j_gene: TRBJ2-1; d_gene: .; len: 17; abundance: .; CDR3aa: CASSPARGGTSYNEQFF; CDR3nt: TGTGCCAGCAGCCCAGCGAGGGGCGGGACCTCCTACAATGAGCAGTTCTTC
v_gene: TRBV6-5; j_gene: TRBJ2-3; d_gene: .; len: 12; abundance: few; CDR3aa: CASSPGLDTQYF; CDR3nt: TGTGCCAGCAGTCCCGGATTGGATACGCAGTATTTT
v_gene: TRBV29-1; j_gene: TRBJ2-5; d_gene: .; len: 12; abundance: many; CDR3aa: CSGRLIQETQYF; CDR3nt: TGCAGCGGGCGACTCATACAAGAGACCCAGTACTTC
v_gene: TRBV20-1; j_gene: TRBJ1-5; d_gene: .; len: 13; abundance: .; CDR3aa: CSAREQEEQPQHF; CDR3nt: TGCAGTGCTAGAGAACAGGAGGAGCAGCCCCAGCATTTT
v_gene: TRBV6-2/TRBV6-3; j_gene: TRBJ2-3; d_gene: TRBD2; len: 14; abundance: .; CDR3aa: CASLRAGVQDTQYF; CDR3nt: TGTGCCAGCCTACGTGCGGGGGTACAAGATACGCAGTATTTT
v_gene: TRBV19; j_gene: TRBJ1-5; d_gene: TRBD1; len: 15; abundance: few; CDR3aa: CASRIEDRVFQPQHF; CDR3nt: TGTGCCAGTAGAATCGAGGACAGGGTCTTCCAGCCCCAGCATTTT
v_gene: TRBV5-1; j_gene: TRBJ1-1; d_gene: .; len: 14; abundance: .; CDR3aa: CASSLAQLNTEAFF; CDR3nt: TGCGCCAGCAGCTTGGCCCAGTTGAACACTGAAGCTTTCTTT
v_gene: TRBV20-1; j_gene: TRBJ2-2; d_gene: .; len: 13; abundance: .; CDR3aa: CSASWSGDGELFF; CDR3nt: TGCAGTGCTAGTTGGTCTGGGGACGGGGAGCTGTTTTTT
v_gene: TRBV20-1; j_gene: TRBJ2-5; d_gene: .; len: 13; abundance: few; CDR3aa: CSARPPGWETQYF; CDR3nt: TGCAGTGCTAGGCCCCCCGGCTGGGAGACCCAGTACTTC
v_gene: TRBV7-6; j_gene: TRBJ2-1; d_gene: TRBD2; len: 15; abundance: few; CDR3aa: CASSLGTSGSYEQFF; CDR3nt: TGTGCCAGCAGCTTAGGGACTAGCGGGAGCTATGAGCAGTTCTTC
v_gene: TRBV18; j_gene: TRBJ2-3; d_gene: TRBD2; len: 17; abundance: .; CDR3aa: CASSPITTSGSTDTQYF; CDR3nt: TGTGCCAGCTCACCAATTACTACTAGCGGGAGCACAGATACGCAGTATTTT
v_gene: TRBV30; j_gene: TRBJ1-3; d_gene: .; len: 14; abundance: many; CDR3aa: CAWSVPGTGNTIYF; CDR3nt: TGTGCCTGGAGTGTACCAGGGACTGGAAACACCATATATTTT
v_gene: TRBV6-6; j_gene: TRBJ1-1; d_gene: .; len: 16; abundance: many; CDR3aa: CASLPRGAGVSTEAFF; CDR3nt: TGTGCCAGCCTTCCAAGGGGCGCCGGTGTAAGCACTGAAGCTTTCTTT
v_gene: TRBV18; j_gene: TRBJ1-1; d_gene: .; len: 18; abundance: few; CDR3aa: CASSPLGGSLGVNTEAFF; CDR3nt: TGTGCCAGCTCACCACTGGGGGGGAGCCTTGGGGTGAACACTGAAGCTTTCTTT
v_gene: TRBV11-2; j_gene: TRBJ2-1; d_gene: .; len: 14; abundance: many; CDR3aa: CASSPRTTYNEQFF; CDR3nt: TGTGCCAGCAGCCCCCGGACAACCTACAATGAGCAGTTCTTC
v_gene: TRBV29-1; j_gene: TRBJ2-3; d_gene: TRBD1; len: 14; abundance: .; CDR3aa: CSVVGQGSTDTQYF; CDR3nt: TGCAGCGTAGTCGGACAGGGGAGCACAGATACGCAGTATTTT
v_gene: TRBV5-1; j_gene: TRBJ1-1; d_gene: .; len: 16; abundance: many; CDR3aa: CASSPRVDSMNTEAFF; CDR3nt: TGCGCCAGCTCTCCACGAGTCGACAGCATGAACACTGAAGCTTTCTTT
v_gene: TRBV29-1; j_gene: TRBJ2-3; d_gene: .; len: 11; abundance: many; CDR3aa: CSSRGADTQYF; CDR3nt: TGCTCCTCCCGAGGAGCGGATACGCAGTATTTT
v_gene: TRBV29-1; j_gene: TRBJ2-3; d_gene: TRBD2; len: 16; abundance: .; CDR3aa: CSTTYLTSGRGDTQYF; CDR3nt: TGCAGCACTACCTACCTGACTAGCGGGAGGGGAGATACGCAGTATTTT
v_gene: TRBV7-2; j_gene: TRBJ2-3; d_gene: TRBD2; len: 17; abundance: .; CDR3aa: CASSSRTSGRATDTQYF; CDR3nt: TGTGCCAGCAGCTCGAGGACTAGCGGGAGGGCTACAGATACGCAGTATTTT
v_gene: TRBV5-1; j_gene: TRBJ2-1; d_gene: .; len: 15; abundance: few; CDR3aa: CASSFGGGRANEQFF; CDR3nt: TGCGCCAGCAGCTTCGGGGGAGGCCGGGCAAATGAGCAGTTCTTC
v_gene: TRBV6-6; j_gene: TRBJ2-5; d_gene: TRBD2; len: 18; abundance: many; CDR3aa: CASRSTRTLAGGVETQYF; CDR3nt: TGTGCCAGCAGATCCACACGAACCTTGGCGGGAGGGGTCGAGACCCAGTACTTC
v_gene: TRBV3-1; j_gene: TRBJ2-6; d_gene: TRBD1; len: 17; abundance: .; CDR3aa: CASSPGQGAAGANVLTF; CDR3nt: TGTGCCAGCAGCCCTGGACAGGGGGCCGCTGGGGCCAACGTCCTGACTTTC
v_gene: TRBV7-2; j_gene: TRBJ2-6; d_gene: TRBD1; len: 18; abundance: .; CDR3aa: CASSWRRTGAAGANVLTF; CDR3nt: TGTGCCAGCAGCTGGCGACGGACAGGGGCTGCTGGGGCCAACGTCCTGACTTTC
v_gene: TRBV6-6; j_gene: TRBJ2-7; d_gene: TRBD1; len: 14; abundance: .; CDR3aa: CASSYTGTGEGQYF; CDR3nt: TGTGCCAGCAGTTACACCGGGACAGGGGAGGGGCAGTACTTC